Following are 15 T cell receptor beta chains from one sample sequenced in a study of T cell responses to AZD1222 COVID-19 vaccine. TCRdb's table, derived via immunoSEQ multiplex PCR, lists solely in-frame clones and lacks some. The repertoire includes under 110,000 clones, around 87% of them detected once, and roughly a tenth sits in the top ten. Sequenced here: peripheral blood, sampled 28 days after the second AZD1222 dose. These receptors came from an adult who received the AZD1222 COVID-19 vaccine.

V gene TRBV9 combines with J gene TRBJ1-6; maybe TRBD1 (6 bases). Germline CDR1 is SGDLS and CDR2 is YYNGEE. Trimming took 2 bases from V and 8 from J, leaving 8 bases between them. This CDR3 has 13 amino acids. For the CDR3, the DNA is TGTGCCAGCAGCGTGAAGGGGGATTCACCCCTCCACTTT. Amino acids: CASSVKGDSPLHF.

Worth noting for this clone: The sample has other DNA sequences that encode this CDR3 too. The CDR3 protein is CASSLAEGTDTQYF. CDR3 DNA sequence: TGCGCCAGCAGCTTGGCGGAGGGCACAGATACGCAGTATTTT. This chain links TRBV5-1 with TRBJ2-3, with D possibly being TRBD2 (5 bases). Germline CDR1 SGHRS, CDR2 YFSETQ. V was clipped by 0 bases and J by 1 base, with 6 bases between them. The CDR3 totals 14 residues.

V usage is TRBV3-1 (or the pseudogene TRBV3-2) and J usage is TRBJ2-5; 8 bases are a match to TRBD2. Per the germline V gene, CDR1 is LGHDT and CDR2 is YNNKEL (reference sequence). The CDR3 is 16 residues long. J gave up 2 bases and V 7 bases, and 12 bases lay outside the gene matches. The CDR3 DNA reads TGTGCCAGCACCTCAGGGGTAGCGGGGAGACAAGAGACCCAGTACTTC. It is translated as CASTSGVAGRQETQYF.

The sample holds a few counts of this clone. This CDR3 reads CASSPPPGQGPYSNQPQHF. CDR3 DNA: TGTGCCAGCAGCCCCCCTCCGGGACAGGGGCCGTATAGCAATCAGCCCCAGCATTTT. The rearrangement uses TRBV7-3 and TRBJ1-5, with 10 bases identical to TRBD1. The CDR3 extends over 19 amino acids. Germline V gene data show CDR1 as SGHTA and CDR2 as FQGTGA. The V segment lost 5 bases and the J segment 0 bases; nucleotides outside the gene matches: 13.

This chain uses TRBV5-1 with TRBJ1-5, with D possibly matching TRBD1 (6 bases). V was shortened by 3 bases and J by 7 bases, with 14 bases between the two germline ends. This CDR3 contains 14 residues. CDR1 is SGHRS, CDR2 YFSETQ, per germline. The CDR3 here is CASSSGGPGQPQHF. The CDR3 DNA follows: TGCGCCAGCAGCTCTGGGGGGCCAGGCCAGCCCCAGCATTTT.

The sample holds a few counts of this clone. The rearrangement joins TRBV7-2 to TRBJ1-3; no clear D gene. Between the trimmed V and J ends, which lost 8 bases and 0 bases, there was a span of 11 bases. Germline V gives CDR1 SGHTA, CDR2 FQGNSA. This CDR3 contains 14 residues. CDR3 protein: CASGRRGSGNTIYF. CDR3 nucleotides: TGTGCCAGCGGACGGCGGGGCTCTGGAAACACCATATATTTT.

The chain recombines TRBV2 with TRBJ2-7, with TRBD1 identical over 10 bases. Germline V gives CDR1 SNHLY, CDR2 FYNNEI. The CDR3 is 16 residues long. V was pared by 6 bases and J by 7 bases, with 15 bases of the junction left unmatched. The CDR3 DNA follows: TGTGCCAGCAGGGCCCCCGGGGGGACAGGGGTCTGGGAGCAGTACTTC. It is translated as CASRAPGGTGVWEQYF.

The chain joins TRBV6-2 or TRBV6-3 to TRBJ1-1; D possibly corresponds to TRBD1 (5 bases). CDR3 size: 16 residues. V was clipped by 6 bases and J by 9 bases, with 26 bases between them. In germline, CDR1 is MNHEY, CDR2 SVGEGT. The CDR3 reads CASSGWGRGRRTKAFF. CDR3 bases: TGTGCCAGCAGCGGGTGGGGGAGAGGGAGAAGGACAAAAGCTTTCTTT.

The chain recombines TRBV5-1 with TRBJ1-1; tentative D call: TRBD1 (6 bases). Germline assignment: CDR1 SGHRS and CDR2 YFSETQ. Trimming removed 5 bases at V and 2 bases at J, with 10 bases between. This CDR3 is 13 amino acids long. CDR3 region: CASREDSNTEAFF. CDR3 nucleotide sequence: TGCGCCAGCAGAGAGGACAGCAACACTGAAGCTTTCTTT.

V and J are TRBV7-3 and TRBJ2-5, with D perhaps matching TRBD2 (6 bases). V lost 0 bases and J lost 5, with 10 bases in between. The germline V gene has CDR1 SGHTA and CDR2 FQGTGA. The CDR3 has 14 amino acids. Written as DNA, the CDR3 is TGTGCCAGCAGCTTAACGGGGGGTGATGAGACCCAGTACTTC. It is translated as CASSLTGGDETQYF.

This clone was detected a few times. The chain links TRBV5-1 to TRBJ1-1; D unresolved. Trimming shortened V by 0 bases and J by 2 bases, and 8 bases separated the two germline ends. The CDR3 is made up of 14 amino acids. Germline V gives CDR1 SGHRS, CDR2 YFSETQ. The CDR3 spells CASSLDGFNTEAFF. CDR3 in DNA: TGCGCCAGCAGCTTGGACGGATTTAACACTGAAGCTTTCTTT.

The rearrangement joins TRBV7-2 to TRBJ1-1, with 7 bases lining up with TRBD1. The CDR3 totals 14 residues. V was pared by 6 bases and J by 2 bases, with 6 bases of the junction left unmatched. Per germline, CDR1 SGHTA and CDR2 FQGNSA. DNA of the CDR3: TGTGCCAGCAGTTTAACAGGGGACAACACTGAAGCTTTCTTT. It encodes CASSLTGDNTEAFF.

The V and J genes are TRBV7-9 and TRBJ2-1, with a tentative D call TRBD2 (5 bases). The CDR3 extends over 14 amino acids. From germline, CDR1 is SEHNR and CDR2 FQNEAQ (reference sequence). Trimming removed 6 bases from V and 8 bases from J, with 17 bases in between. In DNA form, the CDR3 reads TGTGCCAGCAGGATAGAGGGATACGGGGATGAGCAGTTCTTC. This translates into CASRIEGYGDEQFF.

The chain recombines TRBV5-1 with TRBJ1-5; D is ambiguous. The CDR3 consists of 14 residues. Looked up from germline, CDR1 is SGHRS and CDR2 is YFSETQ. With 4 bases removed from V and 0 bases from J, the gap between germline ends came to 8 bases. CDR3 nucleotide sequence: TGCGCCAGCAGCCCCACGGATAGCAATCAGCCCCAGCATTTT. It yields the protein CASSPTDSNQPQHF.

This chain links TRBV2 with TRBJ2-7; D perhaps matches TRBD1 (6 bases). The germline V and J ends were trimmed by 7 bases and 3 bases, with 16 bases remaining between them. CDR3 size: 14 residues. The V gene's germline CDR1 is SNHLY and CDR2 FYNNEI. The CDR3 sequence: CASMGQFLDYEQYF. The CDR3 DNA reads as TGTGCCAGCATGGGACAATTCCTCGACTACGAGCAGTACTTC. Full variable domain (rest looked up from reference TRBV2 and TRBJ2-7): EPEVTQTPSHQVTQMGQEVILRCVPISNHLYFYWYRQILGQKVEFLVSFYNNEISEKSEIFDDQFSVERPDGSNFTLKIRSTKLEDSAMYFCASMGQFLDYEQYFGPGTRLTVT.